This entry is about one TCR beta chain. This clonotype appeared a single time. Its recognized antigen is unknown. No base quality values were provided; no much bigger clone lies one nucleotide off. Resting on one read, the evidence is weak. For repertoire sequencing, the TCR beta CDR3 regions were amplified from RNA transcripts. The first round was an RT-PCR using HTBI primers with the Qiagen OneStep RT-PCR kit, and this first round was followed by a second-round multiplex PCR, then size selection and purification. The libraries underwent paired-end sequencing with 100 bp reads on an Illumina HiSeq2000. The authors' pipeline ran thus. SOAPnuke was used for read processing, and reads with adapters, uncalled bases, a mean Phred below 15, or no exact constant-primer or identifier match were discarded. COPE v1.2.5 was used to merge the high-quality paired reads. Each unique nucleotide sequence was defined as a clonotype, and clonotypes were aligned to IMGT TRB V, D and J references with MiTCR v1.1. Only V-J combinations with frequency above 0.0001 were analysed, covering around 99% of repertoires. For each V-J combination, a TCR clonal expansion and chaos score was defined as the ratio of F50 clonal expansion to chaos observed in the TCRdist matrix. Features were reduced by Welch's t-statistics and random forest to approximately 12 V-J combinations, which fed a naive Bayes classifier. The Morisita-Horn index was used to measure how similar the thyroid and blood repertoires were. TCRdb trimmed public reads at Q25 via fastp, called clones via MiXCR and kept in-frame beta chains. A single entry per CDR3 protein holds the most common genes and DNA from its merged rows. TCRdb's processing, not the authors' own work, is the source of the V and J calls. A total of roughly 1.1 million distinct CDR3 sequences appear in this sample, about 40% of them only once. The top ten constitute 11% of the sample.

The hyperthyroidism patients were 18 to 65 years old and newly diagnosed, with a disease duration of less than 2 months. Patients were excluded if they had other autoimmune diseases, uncontrolled infections, pregnancy or lactation. Clinical symptoms, serum thyroxine, TRAb, thyroid ultrasound and orbital computed tomography formed the basis of the diagnosis. Total RNA was extracted with Trizol reagent and quality-checked on an Agilent 2100 Bioanalyzer. This sample was included in a study of Graves' ophthalmopathy and Graves' hyperthyroidism (dated by TCRdb to 2017 to 2018). About the full investigation: A patient counted as having stable hyperthyroidism if there was no progression to ophthalmopathy within 18 months of follow-up. The study used TCR beta repertoire signatures to distinguish Graves' ophthalmopathy from Graves' hyperthyroidism and to predict progression to ophthalmopathy. In total, around 130 blood samples were TCR-sequenced: around 42 ophthalmopathy, 80 or so hyperthyroidism and roughly 17 hyperthyroidism-to-ophthalmopathy patients. To explore V-J signatures that separate ophthalmopathy from hyperthyroidism, a discovery set of approximately 100 patients was enrolled, consisting of about 41 with ophthalmopathy and 55 to 65 with stable hyperthyroidism. An independent validation cohort was composed of roughly 19 hyperthyroidism patients and around 16 patients who later progressed from hyperthyroidism to ophthalmopathy. In five or six hyperthyroidism patients, T-cell repertoires of thyroid tissue and blood were compared. Following sampling, methimazole starting at 30 mg daily was administered to hyperthyroidism patients, and high-dose intravenous methylprednisolone was administered to ophthalmopathy patients.

Here is what the overall study found, with its caveats: In validation, the model predicted ophthalmopathy progression with 55% to 71% sensitivity and 72.22% specificity; eleven to twelve predicted patients were CT-confirmed with GO in a median of approximately 6.5 months. Most of the expanded thyroid clonotypes with a frequency above 0.001 were also detected in blood, and it was suggested that the thyroid immune response may be reflected by blood repertoires. Sample size was not statistically predetermined, and group allocation was not concealed from the investigators. Ophthalmopathy was separated from stable hyperthyroidism by the 13-signature model with just under 90% sensitivity and 81% to 84% specificity in cross-validation and with 80%/75% in the test set.

CDR1 is given as MNHEY and CDR2 as SVGAGI, both from the germline V gene. Including cysteine and phenylalanine, the CDR3 has 14 amino acids. This entry keeps only the CDR3 DNA: 42 bases, framed from base 1. At the junction V is shortened by 8 bases and J by 0 bases, with 12 bases in between. The chain uses TRBV6-5 and TRBJ2-3, with a weak D call of TRBD2 (5 bases match). The clonotype comes from an adult man with Graves' hyperthyroidism. The specimen sequenced was peripheral blood or thyroid tissue (not recorded which). The nucleotides are TGTGCCAGCTCGCGCGGGCCTAGCACAGATACGCAGTATTTT. It encodes CASSRGPSTDTQYF.